In this sample, the clone carrying this TCR beta chain turned up a few times. Its antigen is still unknown. The CDR3 runs 15 residues. From germline, CDR1 is LGHNA and CDR2 YNFKEQ. V lost 6 bases to trimming and J lost 7 bases; unmatched junction nucleotides: 9. The data originate from a study of CD8 T cells in ankylosing spondylitis. Overall study results and limits: Reportedly, matched ankylosing spondylitis synovial fluid was significantly enriched for disease-linked clones. In ankylosing spondylitis blood, a motif of fewer than 10 highly homologous TCR beta variants appeared characteristic. Disease-linked clones had a CD8+ phenotype and relatively low frequency in peripheral blood.

Each TCR beta library was made by quantitative 5'-RACE that incorporated molecular barcodes. TCRdb reprocessed the 5' RACE reads via MiXCR and lists one record per CDR3 protein. This sample has nearly 350,000 distinct CDR3 sequences; roughly 15% occur once, and the top ten carry approximately 0.99%. The sequencing input was blood, either unsorted or a sorted T cell fraction (not recorded which). The rearrangement joins TRBV4-2 to TRBJ2-1, with 10 bases identical to TRBD2. This receptor was taken from a male donor with ankylosing spondylitis or in good health (not recorded which). The CDR3 loop is CASSPSGGLRNEQFF. Here the CDR3 DNA reads TGTGCCAGCAGTCCTAGCGGGGGTCTAAGGAATGAGCAGTTCTTC.